In its sample, the clone carrying this T cell receptor beta chain was seen a few times. The antigen remains undetermined. The data are from a study of human T cells and chemical hapten exposure. For the study at large: TCR yields per sample varied, mainly owing to small pooled library volume differences. General study points: Counts of TCRs above 1 in 1000 frequency stayed unchanged with DPC sensitization.

Time point meaning: healthy volunteer bleed at 2 weeks. Unfractionated whole blood was the source of the extracted total RNA. There are 17 residues in the CDR3. Trimming took off 5 bases at V and 4 bases at J, with 22 bases between the two ends. Germline values: CDR1 SEHNR, CDR2 FQNEAQ (reference sequence). Library construction involved attaching unique molecular identifiers to individual cDNA molecules, which allowed quantitative, reproducible TCR counting. Authors' processing steps: Across samples, TCR counts had a median of about 92,000 and ranged from about 23,224 to 690,600. TCRdb ran MiXCR on the RACE reads and lists one entry per CDR3 protein. These V and J calls rely on TCRdb rather than the paper's analysis. Among around 130,000 distinct CDR3 sequences listed, approximately 8.3% were seen once.

This TCR was recovered from a male donor in good health. Some clones in this sample may be carry-over from other donors' samples. Sequenced: whole blood. The chain uses TRBV7-9 and TRBJ2-3; maybe TRBD2 (5 bases). The CDR3 is CASSPPRGSEGPDTQYF. CDR3 nucleotides: TGTGCCAGCAGCCCCCCCCGCGGGTCGGAAGGGCCAGATACGCAGTATTTT.